The clone carrying this TCR beta chain was counted a few times. Described treatment: 15 to 20 received Ad26.COV2.S at low or high dose, single or two shots; about 5 received placebo; per-sample allocation not given. Sampling was done on day 63 after the first vaccine or placebo injection. These data originate in a study of Ad26.COV2.S vaccination and SARS-CoV-2 variants. Study-level background: Doses of Ad26.COV2.S were injected into muscle once or twice, 56 days apart.

Trimming left V 6 bases short and J 3 bases short, with 18 bases between. The CDR3 spans 16 residues. Germline CDR1 and CDR2: MDHEN and SYDVKM. Only in-frame clones appear in the TCRdb table, and some are missing; sequencing was by immunoSEQ multiplex PCR. The data contain roughly 500,000 clones, 87% of them singletons. This TCR derives from a person aged 18-65 years who received the Ad26.COV2.S COVID-19 vaccine or a placebo. The V call is TRBV28, the J call TRBJ1-5; maybe TRBD1 (5 bases). The input for sequencing was peripheral blood, taken in a trial of Ad26.COV2.S vaccine versus placebo. Written as DNA, the CDR3 is TGTGCCAGCAGCCCCGCTATTGGACAAGACAATCAGCCCCAGCATTTT. This translates into CASSPAIGQDNQPQHF.